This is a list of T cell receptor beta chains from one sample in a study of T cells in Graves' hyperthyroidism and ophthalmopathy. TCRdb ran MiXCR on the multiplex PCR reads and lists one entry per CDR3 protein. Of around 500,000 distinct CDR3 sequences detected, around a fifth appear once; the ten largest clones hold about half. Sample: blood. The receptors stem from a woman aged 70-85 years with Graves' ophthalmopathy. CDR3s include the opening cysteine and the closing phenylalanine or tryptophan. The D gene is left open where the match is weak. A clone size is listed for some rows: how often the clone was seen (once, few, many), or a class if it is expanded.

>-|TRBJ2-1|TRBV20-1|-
CSAPRGSSYNEQFF
TGCAGTGCTCCAAGGGGGAGCTCCTACAATGAGCAGTTCTTC
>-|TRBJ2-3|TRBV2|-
CASSPALVPTDTQYF
TGTGCCAGCAGTCCAGCGTTGGTACCCACAGATACGCAGTATTTT
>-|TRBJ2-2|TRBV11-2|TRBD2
CASSSSSGTRGTGELFF
TGTGCCAGCAGCTCCTCTTCCGGGACTAGGGGAACAGGGGAGCTGTTTTTT
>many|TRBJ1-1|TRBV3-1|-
CASTTDTEAFF
TGTGCCAGCACCACGGACACTGAAGCTTTCTTT
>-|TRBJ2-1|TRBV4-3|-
CASSRGSAGYNEQFF
TGCGCCAGCAGCCGGGGTTCGGCGGGTTACAATGAGCAGTTCTTC
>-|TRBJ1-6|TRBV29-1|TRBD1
CSVLEGAINSPLHF
TGCAGCGTCCTGGAGGGGGCGATTAATTCACCCCTCCACTTT
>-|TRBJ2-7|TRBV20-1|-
CSAESLAGYEQYF
TGCAGTGCGGAGAGTCTAGCAGGCTACGAGCAGTACTTC
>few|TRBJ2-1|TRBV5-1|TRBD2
CASSYSGSNDNEQFF
TGCGCCAGCAGCTATAGCGGGAGTAACGACAATGAGCAGTTCTTC
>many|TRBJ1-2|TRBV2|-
CASSPDGGLGYTF
TGTGCCAGCAGCCCCGACGGGGGGCTCGGCTACACCTTC
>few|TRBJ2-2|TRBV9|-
CASSFRGAGELFF
TGTGCCAGCAGCTTCCGAGGGGCCGGGGAGCTGTTTTTT
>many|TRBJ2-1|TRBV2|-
CASSQGDYLYNEQFF
TGTGCCAGCAGTCAGGGGGACTACCTCTACAATGAGCAGTTCTTC
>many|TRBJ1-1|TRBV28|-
CASSSFRDGDTEAFF
TGTGCCAGCAGCTCTTTCAGGGACGGGGACACTGAAGCTTTCTTT
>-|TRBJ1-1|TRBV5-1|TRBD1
CASSLWGTGVQVNTEAFF
TGCGCCAGCAGCTTGTGGGGGACAGGGGTTCAAGTTAACACTGAAGCTTTCTTT
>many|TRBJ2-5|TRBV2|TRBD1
CASRAGTGSQETQYF
TGTGCCAGCAGAGCCGGGACAGGGTCCCAAGAGACCCAGTACTTC
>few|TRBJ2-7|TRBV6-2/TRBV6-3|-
CASRAELEQYF
TGTGCCAGCAGAGCCGAGTTGGAGCAGTACTTC
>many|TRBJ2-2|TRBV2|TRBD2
CASSEALGTSERAGELFF
TGTGCCAGCAGTGAAGCCCTAGGGACTAGCGAGAGGGCCGGGGAGCTGTTTTTT